The 12 T cell receptor beta chains below were found in one sample sequenced in a study of T-cell memory formation after mild COVID-19. TCRdb reanalysed the 5' RACE reads using MiXCR and keeps one entry per CDR3 protein. Here the sample spans 150,000 to 200,000 distinct CDR3 sequences, roughly 23% being singletons. Sequencing input: PBMCs or a T cell subset sorted from them (not recorded which). These receptors were collected from an adult woman who had mild COVID-19 (a few samples of this study predate the infection). Cell type and time point are not known.

The chain links TRBV7-9 to TRBJ2-1, with 9 positions matching TRBD2. The CDR3 length is 19 residues. Looked up from germline, CDR1 is SEHNR and CDR2 is FQNEAQ (reference sequence). V gave up 4 bases and J gave up 6 bases; unmatched junction bases: 19. CDR3 bases: TGTGCCAGCAGCTCCACGGGGCTAGCGGGACCGGGATTTGGCAATGAGCAGTTCTTC. This translates into CASSSTGLAGPGFGNEQFF. Looking up the rest from reference TRBV7-9 and TRBJ2-1 gives the full variable domain: DTGVSQNPRHKITKRGQNVTFRCDPISEHNRLYWYRQTLGQGPEFLTYFQNEAQLEKSRLLSDRFSAERPKGSFSTLEIQRTEQGDSAMYLCASSSTGLAGPGFGNEQFFGPGTRLTVL.

The V gene is TRBV10-3, the J gene TRBJ2-7, with 8 positions matching TRBD2. V shed 4 bases, J shed 2 bases, and the junction held 10 bases outside the gene matches. The CDR3 is made up of 16 amino acids. The V gene's germline CDR1 is ENHRY and CDR2 SYGVKD. The CDR3 spells CAISGFEREWTYEQYF. CDR3 nucleotide sequence: TGTGCCATCAGTGGGTTCGAGCGGGAGTGGACCTACGAGCAGTACTTC.

This clonotype was counted many times. The V gene is TRBV7-9, the J gene TRBJ2-7; D is possibly TRBD1 or TRBD2 (5 bases each). V lost 6 bases, J lost 0 bases, and 6 bases lay in between. Germline V gives CDR1 SEHNR, CDR2 FQNEAQ (reference sequence). There are 12 residues in the CDR3. The CDR3 DNA reads as TGTGCCAGCAGAGGGACCTCCTACGAGCAGTACTTC. Translating it yields CASRGTSYEQYF.

A few counts support this clonotype. This chain joins TRBV6-5 and TRBJ2-1, with D possibly TRBD2 on 6 matching bases. The CDR3 is made up of 15 amino acids. The germline V and J ends were trimmed by 8 bases and 2 bases, with 16 bases remaining between them. Germline V gene data show CDR1 as MNHEY and CDR2 as SVGAGI. CDR3 amino acids: CASGFSSAAYNEQFF. The CDR3 nucleotides are TGTGCCAGCGGGTTCTCTAGCGCAGCCTACAATGAGCAGTTCTTC.

This clonotype occurred a few times. The chain combines TRBV4-2 with TRBJ1-1; no definite D call. Germline V CDR1 and CDR2: LGHNA, YNFKEQ. The ends were cut back, 1 base at V and 10 bases at J, with 4 bases in the middle. The CDR3 totals 10 residues. The CDR3 reads CASSQGRAFF. The CDR3 coding sequence is TGTGCCAGCAGCCAAGGGCGAGCTTTCTTT.

The V gene is TRBV4-3, the J gene TRBJ2-1; 9 bases map to TRBD2. Germline loops: CDR1 LGHNA, CDR2 YSLEER. The CDR3 loop spans 18 amino acids. V trimming: 2 bases; J trimming: 7 bases; junction bases outside the gene matches: 15. CDR3 sequence: CASSQLSGGLYFSNEQFF. The CDR3 region has the DNA TGCGCCAGCAGCCAACTTAGCGGGGGCCTCTACTTTTCGAATGAGCAGTTCTTC.

This clonotype has only a few counts. This chain links TRBV9 with TRBJ1-1; 8 positions match TRBD1. The length of the CDR3 is 15 residues. The ends lost 2 bases at V and 1 base at J; junction bases unmatched: 4. The germline gives CDR1 SGDLS, CDR2 YYNGEE. The DNA of the CDR3 is TGTGCCAGCAGCGTGGATGACAGGGGGAACACTGAAGCTTTCTTT. This translates into CASSVDDRGNTEAFF.

V gene TRBV12-3 or TRBV12-4 combines with J gene TRBJ1-5; D is perhaps TRBD1 (5 bases). The CDR3 runs 14 residues. V was clipped by 2 bases and J by 7 bases, with 12 bases between them. CDR3 sequence reads: CASSLQGMEQPQHF. The CDR3 bases are TGTGCCAGCAGTTTACAGGGAATGGAACAGCCCCAGCATTTT.

Only a few counts were recorded for this clonotype. The J gene is TRBJ2-7, the V gene TRBV19; 10 nucleotides align to TRBD1. The V segment lost 5 bases and the J segment 3 bases; nucleotides outside the gene matches: 4. The CDR3 loop spans 14 amino acids. Germline V lookup: CDR1 LNHDA, CDR2 SQIVND (reference sequence). The CDR3 loop reads CASSWDRGNYEQYF. The DNA of the CDR3 is TGTGCCAGTAGTTGGGACAGGGGAAACTACGAGCAGTACTTC.

Only a few counts were recorded for this clonotype. This sequence joins TRBV5-1 and TRBJ2-7, with TRBD1 matching over 7 bases. V was pared by 5 bases and J by 4 bases, with 12 bases of the junction left unmatched. Germline-derived CDR1 and CDR2 are SGHRS and YFSETQ. This CDR3 spans 15 amino acids. In DNA form, the CDR3 reads TGCGCCAGCAGTCCCCCGACAGGGAATGATTACGAGCAGTACTTC. The encoded protein is CASSPPTGNDYEQYF.

In its sample, this clonotype was seen a few times. V usage is TRBV3-1 and J usage is TRBJ1-2; 7 bases line up with TRBD1. The V and J ends lost 0 bases and 6 bases, in that order; junction bases with no gene match: 4. The CDR3 loop spans 14 amino acids. Germline V gene sequence: CDR1 LGHDT, CDR2 YNNKEL (reference sequence). CDR3 sequence reads: CASSQDTRGNGYTF. The CDR3 nucleotides are TGTGCCAGCAGCCAAGATACCAGGGGGAATGGCTACACCTTC.

The chain couples TRBV30 to TRBJ2-3; no firm D call. V lost 0 bases, J lost 3 bases, and 7 bases lay in between. This CDR3 spans 13 amino acids. Looked up from germline, CDR1 is GTSNPN and CDR2 is SVGIG (reference sequence). This chain's CDR3 is CAWSVYSTDTQYF. DNA for the CDR3: TGTGCCTGGAGTGTATATAGTACAGATACGCAGTATTTT. The complete variable domain, with remaining parts taken from reference TRBV30 and TRBJ2-3, reads SQTIHQWPATLVQPVGSPLSLECTVEGTSNPNLYWYRQAAGRGLQLLFYSVGIGQISSEVPQNLSASRPQDRQFILSSKKLLLSDSGFYLCAWSVYSTDTQYFGPGTRLTVL.